Here is one T cell receptor (beta chain) with its context. This sample was taken from a study of T cell responses to AZD1222 COVID-19 vaccine. The assay was immunoSEQ multiplex PCR, and TCRdb's table has in-frame clones only and misses some. The sample lists over 100,000 clones, 80% to 90% occurring once. The starting material was peripheral blood, obtained on day 0 of AZD1222 vaccination. The TCR originated in an adult in good health.

The CDR3 sequence: CASSRTGVWTEAFF. The CDR3 DNA reads as TGCGCCAGCAGCCGGACAGGGGTTTGGACTGAAGCTTTCTTT. The chain employs TRBV4-1 and TRBJ1-1; 9 nucleotides line up with TRBD1. V lost 4 bases and J lost 5; bases outside the gene matches: 5. The CDR3 totals 14 residues. Germline CDR1 MGHRA, CDR2 YSYEKL.